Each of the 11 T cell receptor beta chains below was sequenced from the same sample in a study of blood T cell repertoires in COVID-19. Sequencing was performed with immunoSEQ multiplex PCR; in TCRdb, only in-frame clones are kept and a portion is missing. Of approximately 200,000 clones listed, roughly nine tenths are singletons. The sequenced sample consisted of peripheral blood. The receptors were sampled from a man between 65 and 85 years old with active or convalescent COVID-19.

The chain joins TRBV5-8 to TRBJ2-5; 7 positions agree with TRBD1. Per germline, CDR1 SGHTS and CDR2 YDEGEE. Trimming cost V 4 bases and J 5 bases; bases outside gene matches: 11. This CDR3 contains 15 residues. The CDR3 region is CASSLYRQGGETQYF. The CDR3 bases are TGTGCCAGCAGCCTATACAGACAGGGTGGGGAGACCCAGTACTTC.

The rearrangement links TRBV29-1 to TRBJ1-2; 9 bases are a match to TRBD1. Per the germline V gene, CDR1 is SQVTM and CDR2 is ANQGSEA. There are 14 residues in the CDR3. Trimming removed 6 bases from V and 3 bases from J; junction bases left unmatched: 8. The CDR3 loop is CSVRGQGSDYGYTF. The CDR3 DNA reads TGCAGCGTGCGTGGACAGGGGTCGGACTATGGCTACACCTTC.

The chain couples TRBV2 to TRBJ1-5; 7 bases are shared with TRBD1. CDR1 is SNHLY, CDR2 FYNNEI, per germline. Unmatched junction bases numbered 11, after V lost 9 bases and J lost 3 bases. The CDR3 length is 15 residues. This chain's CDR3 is CASTFGRGFNQPQHF. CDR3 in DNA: TGTGCCAGTACTTTCGGCAGGGGGTTCAATCAGCCCCAGCATTTT.

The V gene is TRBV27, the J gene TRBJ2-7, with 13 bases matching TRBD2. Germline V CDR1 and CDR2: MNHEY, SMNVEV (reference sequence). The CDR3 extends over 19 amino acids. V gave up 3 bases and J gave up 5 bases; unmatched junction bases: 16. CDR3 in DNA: TGTGCCAGCAGTTTCGGGGGGCGGCTAACTAGCGGGAGGGTCGACGAGCAGTACTTC. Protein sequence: CASSFGGRLTSGRVDEQYF.

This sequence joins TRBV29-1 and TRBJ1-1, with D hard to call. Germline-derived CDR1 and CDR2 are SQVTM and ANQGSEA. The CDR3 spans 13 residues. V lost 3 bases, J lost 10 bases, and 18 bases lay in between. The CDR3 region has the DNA TGCAGCGTTGACGATCCGGCCCTCGCGGGAGCTTTCTTT. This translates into CSVDDPALAGAFF.

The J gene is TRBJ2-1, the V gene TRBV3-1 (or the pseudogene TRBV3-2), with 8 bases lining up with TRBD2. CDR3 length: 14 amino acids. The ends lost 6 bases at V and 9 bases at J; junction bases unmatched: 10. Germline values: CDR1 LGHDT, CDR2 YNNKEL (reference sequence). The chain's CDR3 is CASRPLAGYGEQFF. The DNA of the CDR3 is TGTGCCAGCAGACCGTTAGCGGGGTATGGTGAGCAGTTCTTC.

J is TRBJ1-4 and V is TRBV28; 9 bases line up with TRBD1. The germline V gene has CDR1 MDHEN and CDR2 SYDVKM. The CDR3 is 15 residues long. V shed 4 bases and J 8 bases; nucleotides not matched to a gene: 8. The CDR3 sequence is CASSYSGTGYEKLFF. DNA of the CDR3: TGTGCCAGCAGTTATAGCGGGACAGGGTACGAAAAACTGTTTTTT.

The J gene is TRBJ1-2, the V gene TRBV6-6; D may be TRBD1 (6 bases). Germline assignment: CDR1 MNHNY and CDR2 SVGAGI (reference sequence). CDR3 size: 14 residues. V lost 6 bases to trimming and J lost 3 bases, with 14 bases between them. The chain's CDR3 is CASSPRDTHYGYTF. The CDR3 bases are TGTGCCAGCAGCCCACGGGACACGCACTATGGCTACACCTTC.

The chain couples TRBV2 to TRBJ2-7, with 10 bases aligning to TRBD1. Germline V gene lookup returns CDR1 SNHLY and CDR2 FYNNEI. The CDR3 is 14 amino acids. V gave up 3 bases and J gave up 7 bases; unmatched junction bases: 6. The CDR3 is CASSDGQGGKEQYF. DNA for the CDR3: TGTGCCAGCAGTGATGGACAGGGGGGTAAGGAGCAGTACTTC.

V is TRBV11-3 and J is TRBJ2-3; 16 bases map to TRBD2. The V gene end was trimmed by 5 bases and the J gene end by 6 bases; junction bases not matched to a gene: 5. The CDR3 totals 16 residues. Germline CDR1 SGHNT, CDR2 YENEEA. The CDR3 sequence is CASSDGTSGRADTQYF. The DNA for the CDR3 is TGTGCCAGCAGCGACGGGACTAGCGGGAGGGCGGATACGCAGTATTTT.

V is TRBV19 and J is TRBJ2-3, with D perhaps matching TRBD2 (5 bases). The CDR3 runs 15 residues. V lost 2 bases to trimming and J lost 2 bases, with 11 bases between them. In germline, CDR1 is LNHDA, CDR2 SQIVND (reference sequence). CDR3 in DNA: TGTGCCAGTAGTATACCGGGGTCACACACAGATACGCAGTATTTT. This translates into CASSIPGSHTDTQYF.